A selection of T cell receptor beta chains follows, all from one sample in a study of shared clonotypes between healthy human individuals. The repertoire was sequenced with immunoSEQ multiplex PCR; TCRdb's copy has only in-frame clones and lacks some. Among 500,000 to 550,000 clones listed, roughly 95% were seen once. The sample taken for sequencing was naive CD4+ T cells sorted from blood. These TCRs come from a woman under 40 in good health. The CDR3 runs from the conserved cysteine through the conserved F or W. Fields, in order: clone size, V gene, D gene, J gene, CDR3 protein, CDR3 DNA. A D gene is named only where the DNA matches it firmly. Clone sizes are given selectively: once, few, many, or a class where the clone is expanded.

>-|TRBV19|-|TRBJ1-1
CASSRGQYRNTEAFF
TGTGCCAGTAGTAGAGGACAGTATAGGAACACTGAAGCTTTCTTT
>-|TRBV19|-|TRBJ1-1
CASTGWMNTEAFF
TGTGCCAGCACCGGTTGGATGAACACTGAAGCTTTCTTT
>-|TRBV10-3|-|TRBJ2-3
CAIRGTLTDTQYF
TGTGCCATCCGAGGGACCCTCACAGATACGCAGTATTTT
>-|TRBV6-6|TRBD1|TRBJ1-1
CASSRTGVAEAFF
TGTGCCAGCAGCCGGACAGGGGTTGCTGAAGCTTTCTTT
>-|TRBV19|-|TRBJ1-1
CASTPQQYTEAFF
TGTGCCAGTACCCCCCAACAGTACACTGAAGCTTTCTTT
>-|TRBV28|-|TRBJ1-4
CASRDPTNEKLFF
TGTGCCAGCCGGGACCCCACTAATGAAAAACTGTTTTTT
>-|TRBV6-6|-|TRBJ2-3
CASSSGKDTQYF
TGTGCCAGCAGTTCCGGGAAGGATACGCAGTATTTT
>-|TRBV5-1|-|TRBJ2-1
CASSLKAGTAEQFF
TGCGCCAGCAGCTTAAAGGCAGGTACTGCGGAGCAGTTCTTC
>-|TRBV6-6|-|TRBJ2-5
CASGIDYNKQYF
TGTGCCAGCGGAATTGACTATAACAAGCAGTACTTC
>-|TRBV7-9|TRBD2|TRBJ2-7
CASSLTSGSVGEQYF
TGTGCCAGCAGCTTAACTAGCGGGAGTGTTGGCGAGCAGTACTTC
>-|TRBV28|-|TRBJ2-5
CASSLGGRDARETQYF
TGTGCCAGCAGTTTAGGGGGCAGGGATGCCCGTGAGACCCAGTACTTC
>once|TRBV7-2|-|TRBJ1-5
CASSLAQLYSNQPQHF
TGTGCCAGCAGCTTAGCCCAGCTGTATAGCAATCAGCCCCAGCATTTT
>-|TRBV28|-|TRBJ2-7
CASSLLNYRARAIVQYF
TGTGCCAGCAGTTTACTCAACTACAGGGCCCGCGCGATTGTGCAGTACTTC
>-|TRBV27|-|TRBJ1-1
CASSLLTGNTEAFF
TGTGCCAGCAGTCTACTAACAGGGAACACTGAAGCTTTCTTT
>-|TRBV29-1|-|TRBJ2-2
CSVGGARWSNTGELFF
TGCAGCGTTGGAGGGGCTAGATGGTCGAACACCGGGGAGCTGTTTTTT
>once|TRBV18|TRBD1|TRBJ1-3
CASSPPMTGTGNTIYF
TGTGCCAGCTCACCACCGATGACAGGGACGGGAAACACCATATATTTT
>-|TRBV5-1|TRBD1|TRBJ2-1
CASSPGTVDEQFF
TGCGCCAGCAGCCCGGGGACAGTCGATGAGCAGTTCTTC
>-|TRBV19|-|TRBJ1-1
CASSIGLSPNTEAFF
TGTGCCAGTAGTATAGGTTTGTCTCCGAACACTGAAGCTTTCTTT
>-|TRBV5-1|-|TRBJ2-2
CASSLVPPGKITGELFF
TGCGCCAGCAGCTTGGTACCCCCGGGCAAGATCACCGGGGAGCTGTTTTTT
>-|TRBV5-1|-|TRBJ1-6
CASRPDSIIGSPLHF
TGCGCCAGCAGACCGGACAGTATAATTGGTTCACCCCTCCACTTT
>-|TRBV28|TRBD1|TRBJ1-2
CASSSGTELLLIYGYTF
TGTGCCAGCAGTTCTGGGACAGAATTATTACTAATCTATGGCTACACCTTC
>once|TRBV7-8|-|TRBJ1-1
CASSLAGIGTEAFF
TGTGCCAGCAGCTTAGCGGGCATAGGAACTGAAGCTTTCTTT
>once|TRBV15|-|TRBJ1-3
CATSRGNPVSGNTIYF
TGTGCCACCAGCAGAGGTAACCCAGTCTCTGGAAACACCATATATTTT
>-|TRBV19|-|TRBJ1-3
CASTPGSSGNTIYF
TGTGCCAGTACCCCCGGGAGCTCTGGAAACACCATATATTTT
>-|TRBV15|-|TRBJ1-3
CATSRVPVRNTIYF
TGTGCCACCAGCAGAGTACCAGTGAGAAACACCATATATTTT
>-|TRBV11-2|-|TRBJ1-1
CASSGQDVNTEAFF
TGTGCCAGCAGCGGGCAGGATGTGAACACTGAAGCTTTCTTT
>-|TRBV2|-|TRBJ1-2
CASSASPNYGYTF
TGTGCCAGCAGTGCTAGTCCTAACTATGGCTACACCTTC
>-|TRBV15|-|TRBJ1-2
CATSRARDGLLGYTF
TGTGCCACCAGCAGAGCCCGGGACGGACTACTTGGCTACACCTTC
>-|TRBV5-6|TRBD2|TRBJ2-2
CASSRSGVGNTGELFF
TGTGCCAGCAGCCGGAGCGGGGTCGGTAACACCGGGGAGCTGTTTTTT
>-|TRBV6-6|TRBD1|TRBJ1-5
CATELAGGSNQPQHF
TGTGCCACGGAACTAGCAGGGGGTTCCAATCAGCCCCAGCATTTT
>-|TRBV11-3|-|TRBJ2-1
CASSLNPANEQFF
TGTGCCAGCAGCCTAAACCCGGCCAATGAGCAGTTCTTC
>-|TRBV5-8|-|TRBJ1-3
CASSLYMTGGSGNTIYF
TGTGCCAGCAGCTTATATATGACGGGGGGCTCTGGAAACACCATATATTTT
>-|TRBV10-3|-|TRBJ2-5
CAIRAVETQYF
TGTGCCATCAGGGCGGTCGAGACCCAGTACTTC
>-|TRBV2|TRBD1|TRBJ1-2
CASTRGTGKAVYTF
TGTGCCAGCACCCGGGGGACAGGGAAAGCTGTCTACACCTTC
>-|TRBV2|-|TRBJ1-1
CASSEASGTGAFF
TGTGCCAGCAGTGAAGCAAGTGGAACGGGAGCTTTCTTT
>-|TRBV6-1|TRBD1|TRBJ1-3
CASSEPTGGTGNTIYF
TGTGCCAGCAGTGAACCGACAGGGGGGACTGGAAACACCATATATTTT
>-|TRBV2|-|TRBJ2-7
CASGGQFYEQYF
TGTGCCAGCGGAGGACAGTTCTACGAGCAGTACTTC
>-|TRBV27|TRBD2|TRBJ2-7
CASIGLAGGTSSYEQYF
TGTGCCAGCATTGGCCTAGCGGGAGGGACCTCCTCCTACGAGCAGTACTTC
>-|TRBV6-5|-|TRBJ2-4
CASSQLSNAKNIQYF
TGTGCCAGCAGCCAACTAAGTAACGCCAAAAACATTCAGTACTTC
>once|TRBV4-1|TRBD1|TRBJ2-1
CASSPGQGRSYNEQFF
TGCGCCAGCAGCCCCGGACAGGGCAGGTCCTACAATGAGCAGTTCTTC
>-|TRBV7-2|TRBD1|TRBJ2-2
CATEDRGSNTGELFF
TGTGCCACCGAGGACAGGGGATCGAACACCGGGGAGCTGTTTTTT
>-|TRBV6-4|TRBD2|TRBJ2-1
CASSVLAGGHEQFF
TGTGCCAGCAGTGTGTTAGCGGGAGGCCATGAGCAGTTCTTC
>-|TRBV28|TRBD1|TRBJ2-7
CASSSTGSSYEQYF
TGTGCCAGCAGTTCGACAGGGAGCTCCTACGAGCAGTACTTC
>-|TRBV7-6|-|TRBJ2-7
CASSPGTDREQYF
TGTGCCAGCAGCCCAGGGACGGACCGCGAGCAGTACTTC
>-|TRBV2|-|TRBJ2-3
CASLSGTDTQYF
TGTGCCAGCCTGAGTGGCACAGATACGCAGTATTTT
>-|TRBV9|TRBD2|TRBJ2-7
CASSVDVGTRFYEQYF
TGTGCCAGCAGCGTAGATGTAGGGACTAGGTTCTACGAGCAGTACTTC
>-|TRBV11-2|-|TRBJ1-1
CASSFGGGGTEAFF
TGTGCCAGCAGCTTTGGGGGGGGAGGCACTGAAGCTTTCTTT
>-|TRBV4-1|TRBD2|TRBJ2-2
CASSDGSGSGTGELFF
TGCGCCAGCAGCGATGGGAGCGGGAGTGGCACCGGGGAGCTGTTTTTT